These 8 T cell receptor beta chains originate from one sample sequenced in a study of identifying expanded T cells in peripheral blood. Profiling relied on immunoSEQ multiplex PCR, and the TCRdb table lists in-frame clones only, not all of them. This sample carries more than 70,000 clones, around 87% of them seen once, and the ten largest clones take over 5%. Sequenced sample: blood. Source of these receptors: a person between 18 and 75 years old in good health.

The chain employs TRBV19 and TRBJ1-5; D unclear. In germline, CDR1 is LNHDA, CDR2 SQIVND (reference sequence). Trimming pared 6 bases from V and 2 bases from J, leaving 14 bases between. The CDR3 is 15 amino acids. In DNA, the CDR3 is TGTGCCAGTAGGGACGATTTTAAGGGCAATCAGCCCCAGCATTTT. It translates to CASRDDFKGNQPQHF. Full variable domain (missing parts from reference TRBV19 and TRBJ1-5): DGGITQSPKYLFRKEGQNVTLSCEQNLNHDAMYWYRQDPGQGLRLIYYSQIVNDFQKGDIAEGYSVSREKKESFPLTVTSAQKNPTAFYLCASRDDFKGNQPQHFGDGTRLSIL.

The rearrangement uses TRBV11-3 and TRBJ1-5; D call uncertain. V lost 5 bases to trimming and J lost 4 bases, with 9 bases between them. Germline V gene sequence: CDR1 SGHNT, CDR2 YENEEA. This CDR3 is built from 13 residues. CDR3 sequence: CASSPGSNQPQHF. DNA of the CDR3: TGTGCCAGCAGCCCCGGGTCGAATCAGCCCCAGCATTTT.

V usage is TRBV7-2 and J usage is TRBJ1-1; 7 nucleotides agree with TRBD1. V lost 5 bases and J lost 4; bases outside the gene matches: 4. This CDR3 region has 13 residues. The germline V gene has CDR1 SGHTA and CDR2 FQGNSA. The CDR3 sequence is CASSPQGGTEAFF. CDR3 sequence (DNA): TGTGCCAGCAGCCCTCAGGGGGGCACTGAAGCTTTCTTT.

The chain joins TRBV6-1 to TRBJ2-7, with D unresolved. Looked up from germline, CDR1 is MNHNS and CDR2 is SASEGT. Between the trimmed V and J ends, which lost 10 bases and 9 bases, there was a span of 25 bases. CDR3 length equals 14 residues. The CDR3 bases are TGTGCCACCAGCGCACGTTTCTCGACACTCGGGCAGTACTTC. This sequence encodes CATSARFSTLGQYF.

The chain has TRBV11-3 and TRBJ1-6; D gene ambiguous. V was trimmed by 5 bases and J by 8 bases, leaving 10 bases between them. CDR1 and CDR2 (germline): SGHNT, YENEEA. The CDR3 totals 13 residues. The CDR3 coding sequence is TGTGCCAGCAGCAGGGCAGGAGATTCACCCCTCCACTTT. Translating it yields CASSRAGDSPLHF.

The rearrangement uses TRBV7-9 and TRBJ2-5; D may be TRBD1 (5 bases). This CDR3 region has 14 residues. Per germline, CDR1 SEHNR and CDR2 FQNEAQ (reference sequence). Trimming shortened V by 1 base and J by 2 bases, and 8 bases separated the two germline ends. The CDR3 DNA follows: TGTGCCAGCAGCTTAGGATCAGGGCAAGAGACCCAGTACTTC. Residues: CASSLGSGQETQYF. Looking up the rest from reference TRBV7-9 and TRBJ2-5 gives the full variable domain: DTGVSQNPRHKITKRGQNVTFRCDPISEHNRLYWYRQTLGQGPEFLTYFQNEAQLEKSRLLSDRFSAERPKGSFSTLEIQRTEQGDSAMYLCASSLGSGQETQYFGPGTRLLVL.

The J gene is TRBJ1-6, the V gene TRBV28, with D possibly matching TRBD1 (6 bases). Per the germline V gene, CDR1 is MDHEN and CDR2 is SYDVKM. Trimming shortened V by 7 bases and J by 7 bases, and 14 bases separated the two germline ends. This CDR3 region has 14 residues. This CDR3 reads CASTGGQKNSPLHF. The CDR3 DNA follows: TGTGCCAGCACCGGAGGACAGAAAAATTCACCCCTCCACTTT.

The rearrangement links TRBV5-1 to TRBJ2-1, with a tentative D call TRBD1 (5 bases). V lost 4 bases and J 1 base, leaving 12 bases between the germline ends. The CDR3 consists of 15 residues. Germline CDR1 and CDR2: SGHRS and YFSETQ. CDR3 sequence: CASSHGRASYNEQFF. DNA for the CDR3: TGCGCCAGCAGCCACGGCAGGGCATCCTACAATGAGCAGTTCTTC.